The present T cell receptor beta chain was sequenced within a study of T cell repertoires in cytomegalovirus infection. In TCRdb, the reads were re-called with MiXCR into one record per CDR3 protein. The sample lists 800,000 to 950,000 distinct CDR3 sequences, roughly 33% occurring once. This clonotype was detected a few times. No antigen is known for it. V was cut by 4 bases and J by 3 bases, with 10 bases left in between. The germline CDR1 and CDR2 sequences are SGHTA and FQGNSA. This CDR3 is 13 amino acids long. The sample consisted of cultured CD8+ T cells from PBMCs, taken from culture after CMV antigen stimulation. The genes are TRBV7-2 and TRBJ2-7; D remains unclear. This clonotype was sampled from a human donor in good health (CMV status not recorded). Some clones in this sample may be carry-over from other donors' samples. As DNA, the CDR3 is TGTGCCAGCAGCTCAAGTGATGGCTACGAGCAGTACTTC. Translation: CASSSSDGYEQYF.